The 7 T cell receptor beta chains in this list originate from one sample, sequenced in a study of lymphopenia after photon versus proton radiotherapy. Here immunoSEQ multiplex PCR was the method, and the copy in TCRdb shows in-frame clones only, minus some. The sample holds 35,000 to 45,000 clones; about 85% are singletons and the top ten take around a quarter. Source: peripheral blood, taken from a patient treated with proton-based radiotherapy. Receptors originate from a woman aged 65 to 85 with pancreatic cancer.

The gene calls are TRBV5-1 and TRBJ1-4; D unclear. Germline CDR1 reads SGHRS; CDR2 reads YFSETQ. Trimming left V 0 bases short and J 1 base short, with 7 bases between. This CDR3 has 15 amino acids. The CDR3: CASSLVLGTNEKLFF. Written as DNA, the CDR3 is TGCGCCAGCAGCTTGGTTCTGGGAACTAATGAAAAACTGTTTTTT.

V is TRBV6-6 and J is TRBJ2-7; D not certain. V lost 10 bases and J lost 4, with 8 bases in between. Germline CDR1 and CDR2: MNHNY and SVGAGI (reference sequence). The CDR3 is made up of 10 amino acids. This CDR3 is CATPEYEQYF. The DNA for the CDR3 is TGTGCCACCCCAGAGTACGAGCAGTACTTC.

The chain recombines TRBV27 with TRBJ2-6; D gene uncertain. This CDR3 is 16 amino acids long. V lost 2 bases and J lost 2, with 10 bases in between. In germline, CDR1 is MNHEY, CDR2 SMNVEV (reference sequence). CDR3 coding DNA: TGTGCCAGCAGTTTAACGGTCCAAACTGGGGCCAACGTCCTGACTTTC. Translating gives CASSLTVQTGANVLTF.

The chain employs TRBV2 and TRBJ1-1; 9 nucleotides line up with TRBD1. In germline, CDR1 is SNHLY, CDR2 FYNNEI. This CDR3 region has 13 residues. Trimming at V came to 6 bases and at J to 4 bases, leaving 3 bases not matched to a gene. In DNA form, the CDR3 reads TGTGCCAGCAGCGGGGACAGGGTCACTGAAGCTTTCTTT. Encoded protein: CASSGDRVTEAFF.

This clone was counted between two and nine times. The V call is TRBV4-2, the J call TRBJ1-1, with TRBD1 matching 8 bases. The V gene's germline CDR1 is LGHNA and CDR2 YNFKEQ. Unmatched junction bases numbered 16, after V lost 4 bases and J lost 6 bases. This CDR3 region has 17 residues. CDR3 in DNA: TGTGCCAGCAGCCGATCGGACGGGCAGGGGGCTTTCGCTGAAGCTTTCTTT. Translation: CASSRSDGQGAFAEAFF.

The V call is TRBV5-1, the J call TRBJ2-5; possible D gene TRBD1, 6 bases. Trimming pared 1 base from V and 4 bases from J, leaving 14 bases between. Germline V gene data show CDR1 as SGHRS and CDR2 as YFSETQ. The CDR3 is 15 amino acids. The chain's CDR3 is CASSLINRAAETQYF. DNA for the CDR3: TGCGCCAGCAGCTTGATTAACAGGGCGGCAGAGACCCAGTACTTC.

The chain is built from TRBV19 and TRBJ2-1; possible D gene TRBD2, 6 bases. Germline assignment: CDR1 LNHDA and CDR2 SQIVND (reference sequence). CDR3 length: 15 amino acids. V lost 6 bases and J 5 bases, leaving 17 bases between the germline ends. The CDR3 DNA follows: TGTGCCAGTAGGCAAGCGGGCTCCGGGGACAATGAGCAGTTCTTC. Translation gives CASRQAGSGDNEQFF.